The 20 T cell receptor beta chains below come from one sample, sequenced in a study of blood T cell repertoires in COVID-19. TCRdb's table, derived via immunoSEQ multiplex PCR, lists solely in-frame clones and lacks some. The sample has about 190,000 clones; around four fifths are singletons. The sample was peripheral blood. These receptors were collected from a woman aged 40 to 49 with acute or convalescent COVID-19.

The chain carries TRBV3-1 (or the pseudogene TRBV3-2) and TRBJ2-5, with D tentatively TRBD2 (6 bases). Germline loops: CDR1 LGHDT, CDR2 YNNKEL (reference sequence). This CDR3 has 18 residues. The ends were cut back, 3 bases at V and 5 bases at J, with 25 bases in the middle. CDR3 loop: CASSQGPWRGSQVETQYF. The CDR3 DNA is TGTGCCAGCAGCCAGGGGCCCTGGCGGGGAAGCCAAGTGGAGACCCAGTACTTC.

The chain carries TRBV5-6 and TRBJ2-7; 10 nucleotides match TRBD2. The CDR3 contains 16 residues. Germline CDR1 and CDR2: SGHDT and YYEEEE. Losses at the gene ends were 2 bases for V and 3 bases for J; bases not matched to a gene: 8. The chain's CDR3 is CASSFGLAEQFYEQYF. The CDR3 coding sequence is TGTGCCAGCAGCTTTGGACTAGCGGAACAGTTCTACGAGCAGTACTTC.

CDR3 nucleotide sequence: TGTGCCAGCAGCTGGGACAGAGCATATGGCTACACCTTC. It codes for CASSWDRAYGYTF. The V call is TRBV6-5, the J call TRBJ1-2; 7 positions agree with TRBD1. Germline V gene sequence: CDR1 MNHEY, CDR2 SVGAGI. J was trimmed by 5 bases and V by 6 bases; bases with no gene match: 6. This CDR3 has 13 amino acids.

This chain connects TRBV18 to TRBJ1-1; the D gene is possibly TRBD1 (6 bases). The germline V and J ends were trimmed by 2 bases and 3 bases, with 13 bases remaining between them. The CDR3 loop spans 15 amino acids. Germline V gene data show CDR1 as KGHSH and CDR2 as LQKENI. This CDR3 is CASSPSGGADTEAFF. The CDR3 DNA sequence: TGTGCCAGCTCACCATCTGGGGGGGCGGACACTGAAGCTTTCTTT.

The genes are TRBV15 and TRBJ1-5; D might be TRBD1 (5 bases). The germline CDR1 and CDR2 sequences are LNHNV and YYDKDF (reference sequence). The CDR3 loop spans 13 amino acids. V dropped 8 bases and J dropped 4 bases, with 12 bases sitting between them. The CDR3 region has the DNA TGTGCCACCGGGACGGGAGGAAATCAGCCCCAGCATTTT. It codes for CATGTGGNQPQHF.

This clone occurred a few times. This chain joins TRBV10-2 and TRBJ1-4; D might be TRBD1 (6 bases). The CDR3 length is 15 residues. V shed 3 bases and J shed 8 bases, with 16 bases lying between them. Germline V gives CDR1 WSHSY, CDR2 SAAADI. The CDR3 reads CASSDPGRRGEKLFF. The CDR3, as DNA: TGCGCCAGCAGTGATCCGGGACGCAGGGGCGAAAAACTGTTTTTT.

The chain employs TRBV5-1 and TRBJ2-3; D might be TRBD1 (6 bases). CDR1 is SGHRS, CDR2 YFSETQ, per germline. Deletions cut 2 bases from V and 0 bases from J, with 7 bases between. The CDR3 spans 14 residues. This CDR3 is CASSFGQSTDTQYF. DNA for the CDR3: TGCGCCAGCAGCTTTGGACAGAGCACAGATACGCAGTATTTT.

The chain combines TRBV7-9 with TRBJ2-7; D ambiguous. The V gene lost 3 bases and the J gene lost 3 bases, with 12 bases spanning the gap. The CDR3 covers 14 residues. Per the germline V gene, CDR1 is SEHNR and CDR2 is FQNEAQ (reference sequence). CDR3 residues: CASSFLSNGYEQYF. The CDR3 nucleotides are TGTGCCAGCAGCTTCCTTTCTAACGGCTACGAGCAGTACTTC.

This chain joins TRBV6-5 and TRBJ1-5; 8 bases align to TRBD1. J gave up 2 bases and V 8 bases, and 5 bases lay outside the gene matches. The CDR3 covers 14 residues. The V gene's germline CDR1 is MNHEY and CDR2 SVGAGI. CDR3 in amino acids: CASGQGSGNQPQHF. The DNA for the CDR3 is TGTGCCAGCGGACAGGGTTCTGGCAATCAGCCCCAGCATTTT.

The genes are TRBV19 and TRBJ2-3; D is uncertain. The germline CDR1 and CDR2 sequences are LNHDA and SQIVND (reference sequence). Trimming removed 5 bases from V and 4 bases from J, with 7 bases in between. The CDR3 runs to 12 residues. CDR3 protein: CASSLSADTQYF. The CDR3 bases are TGTGCCAGTAGTCTAAGTGCAGATACGCAGTATTTT.

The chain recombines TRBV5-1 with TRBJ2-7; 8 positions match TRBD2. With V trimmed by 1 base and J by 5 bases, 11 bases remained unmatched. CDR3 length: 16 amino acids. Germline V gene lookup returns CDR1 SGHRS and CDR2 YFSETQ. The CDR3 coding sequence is TGCGCCAGCAGCTTGTCCCAAGCGGGAGTGTTCGACGAGCAGTACTTC. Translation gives CASSLSQAGVFDEQYF.

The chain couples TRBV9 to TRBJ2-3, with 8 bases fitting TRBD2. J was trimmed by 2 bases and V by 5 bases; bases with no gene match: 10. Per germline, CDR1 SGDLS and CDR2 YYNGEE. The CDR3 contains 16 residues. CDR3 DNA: TGTGCCAGCAGTCCGGGACTAGGTCTTCCCACAGATACGCAGTATTTT. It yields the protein CASSPGLGLPTDTQYF.

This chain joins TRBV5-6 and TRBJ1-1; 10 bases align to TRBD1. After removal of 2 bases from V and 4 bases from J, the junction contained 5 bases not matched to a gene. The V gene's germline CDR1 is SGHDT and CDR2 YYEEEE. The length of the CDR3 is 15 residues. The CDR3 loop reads CASSFGTGASTEAFF. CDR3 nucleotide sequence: TGTGCCAGCAGCTTCGGGACAGGGGCTAGCACTGAAGCTTTCTTT. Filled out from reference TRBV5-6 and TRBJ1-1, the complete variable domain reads DAGVTQSPTHLIKTRGQQVTLRCSPKSGHDTVSWYQQALGQGPQFIFQYYEEEERQRGNFPDRFSGHQFPNYSSELNVNALLLGDSALYLCASSFGTGASTEAFFGQGTRLTVV.

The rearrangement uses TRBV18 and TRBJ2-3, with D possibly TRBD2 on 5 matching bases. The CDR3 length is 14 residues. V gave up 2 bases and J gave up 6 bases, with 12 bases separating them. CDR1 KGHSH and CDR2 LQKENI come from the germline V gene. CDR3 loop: CASSPASGGDTQYF. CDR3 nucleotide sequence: TGTGCCAGCTCACCAGCGTCAGGCGGGGATACGCAGTATTTT.

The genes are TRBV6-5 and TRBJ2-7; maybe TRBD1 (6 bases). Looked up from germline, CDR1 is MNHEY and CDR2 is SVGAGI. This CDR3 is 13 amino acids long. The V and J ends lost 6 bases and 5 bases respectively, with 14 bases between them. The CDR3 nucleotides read TGTGCCAGCAGGCAACAGGGTACCCACGAGCAGTACTTC. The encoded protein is CASRQQGTHEQYF.

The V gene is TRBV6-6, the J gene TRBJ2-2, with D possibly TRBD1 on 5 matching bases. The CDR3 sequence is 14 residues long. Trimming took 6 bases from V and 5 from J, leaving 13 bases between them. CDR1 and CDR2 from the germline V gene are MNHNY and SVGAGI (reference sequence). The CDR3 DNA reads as TGTGCCAGCAGAGGGCAGGGCGGTACCGGGGAGCTGTTTTTT. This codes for CASRGQGGTGELFF.

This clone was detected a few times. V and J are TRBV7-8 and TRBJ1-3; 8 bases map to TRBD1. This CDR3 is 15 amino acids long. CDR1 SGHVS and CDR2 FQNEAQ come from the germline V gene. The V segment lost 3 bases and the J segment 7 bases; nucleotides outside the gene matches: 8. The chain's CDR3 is CASSLGPTGVNTIYF. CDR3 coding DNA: TGTGCCAGCAGCTTGGGGCCGACAGGGGTGAACACCATATATTTT.

CDR3 region: CASSSPGHSETQYF. The CDR3 DNA reads TGTGCCAGCAGCTCTCCTGGACACTCAGAGACCCAGTACTTC. The rearrangement uses TRBV13 and TRBJ2-5; TRBD1 might be the D (5 bases). Germline CDR1 PRHDT, CDR2 FYEKMQ (reference sequence). This CDR3 has 14 amino acids. V lost 4 bases, J lost 4 bases, and 13 bases lay in between.

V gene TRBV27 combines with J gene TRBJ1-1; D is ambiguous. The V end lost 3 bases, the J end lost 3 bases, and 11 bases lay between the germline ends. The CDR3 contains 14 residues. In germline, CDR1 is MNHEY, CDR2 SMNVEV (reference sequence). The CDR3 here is CASSFRGQDTEAFF. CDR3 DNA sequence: TGTGCCAGCAGTTTCCGGGGTCAGGACACTGAAGCTTTCTTT.

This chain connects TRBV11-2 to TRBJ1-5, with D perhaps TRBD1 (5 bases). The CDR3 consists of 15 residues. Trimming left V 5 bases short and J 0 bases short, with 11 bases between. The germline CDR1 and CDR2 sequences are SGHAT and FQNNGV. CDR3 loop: CASSVTGVSNQPQHF. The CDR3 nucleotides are TGTGCCAGCAGCGTCACGGGGGTTAGCAATCAGCCCCAGCATTTT. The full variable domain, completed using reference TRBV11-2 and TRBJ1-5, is EAGVAQSPRYKIIEKRQSVAFWCNPISGHATLYWYQQILGQGPKLLIQFQNNGVVDDSQLPKDRFSAERLKGVDSTLKIQPAKLEDSAVYLCASSVTGVSNQPQHFGDGTRLSIL.